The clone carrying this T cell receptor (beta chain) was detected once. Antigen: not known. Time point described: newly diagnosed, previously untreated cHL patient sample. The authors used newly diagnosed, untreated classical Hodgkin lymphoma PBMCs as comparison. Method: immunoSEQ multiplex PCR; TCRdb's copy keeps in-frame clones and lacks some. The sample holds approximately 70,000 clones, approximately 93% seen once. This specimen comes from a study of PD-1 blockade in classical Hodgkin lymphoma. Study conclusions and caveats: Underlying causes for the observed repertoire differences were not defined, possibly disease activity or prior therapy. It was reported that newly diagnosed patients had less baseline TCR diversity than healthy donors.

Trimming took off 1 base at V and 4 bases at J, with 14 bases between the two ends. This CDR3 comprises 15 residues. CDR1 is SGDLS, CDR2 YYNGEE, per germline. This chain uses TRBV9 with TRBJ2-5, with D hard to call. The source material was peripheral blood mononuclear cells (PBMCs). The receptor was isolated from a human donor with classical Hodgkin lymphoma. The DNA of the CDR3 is TGTGCCAGCAGCGTAACGGGCAGTCCTAGAGAGACCCAGTACTTC. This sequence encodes CASSVTGSPRETQYF.